These 2 T cell receptor beta chains were all obtained from the same sample, sequenced in a study of Ad26.COV2.S vaccination and SARS-CoV-2 variants. The data were produced by immunoSEQ multiplex PCR, yet TCRdb's version contains in-frame clones alone and is incomplete. The table records 300,000 to 350,000 clones, about 82% of them present only once. Specified treatment: some 20 received Ad26.COV2.S at low or high dose, single or two shots; several received placebo; per-sample allocation not given. Sampling took place 63 days after the first vaccine or placebo injection. The sequencing used peripheral blood, collected in a trial of Ad26.COV2.S vaccine versus placebo. These receptor sequences come from a person aged 18-60 years who received the Ad26.COV2.S COVID-19 vaccine or a placebo.

V gene TRBV11-3 combines with J gene TRBJ2-3, with a weak D call TRBD1 (6 bases). Deletions cut 2 bases from V and 2 bases from J, with 20 bases between. This CDR3 spans 18 amino acids. The germline gives CDR1 SGHNT, CDR2 YENEEA. The DNA for the CDR3 is TGTGCCAGCAGCTTACTGGGGGTGGAAGGGGACACCACAGATACGCAGTATTTT. It specifies CASSLLGVEGDTTDTQYF.

The rearrangement uses TRBV7-9 and TRBJ1-4; D remains ambiguous. The V end lost 6 bases, the J end lost 7 bases, and 12 bases lay between the germline ends. CDR3 length equals 13 residues. The germline gives CDR1 SEHNR, CDR2 FQNEAQ (reference sequence). CDR3 amino acids: CASSPEGAEKLFF. CDR3 in DNA: TGTGCCAGCAGTCCGGAGGGCGCTGAAAAACTGTTTTTT. The full variable domain, rest sourced from reference TRBV7-9 and TRBJ1-4, is DTGVSQNPRHKITKRGQNVTFRCDPISEHNRLYWYRQTLGQGPEFLTYFQNEAQLEKSRLLSDRFSAERPKGSFSTLEIQRTEQGDSAMYLCASSPEGAEKLFFGSGTQLSVL.